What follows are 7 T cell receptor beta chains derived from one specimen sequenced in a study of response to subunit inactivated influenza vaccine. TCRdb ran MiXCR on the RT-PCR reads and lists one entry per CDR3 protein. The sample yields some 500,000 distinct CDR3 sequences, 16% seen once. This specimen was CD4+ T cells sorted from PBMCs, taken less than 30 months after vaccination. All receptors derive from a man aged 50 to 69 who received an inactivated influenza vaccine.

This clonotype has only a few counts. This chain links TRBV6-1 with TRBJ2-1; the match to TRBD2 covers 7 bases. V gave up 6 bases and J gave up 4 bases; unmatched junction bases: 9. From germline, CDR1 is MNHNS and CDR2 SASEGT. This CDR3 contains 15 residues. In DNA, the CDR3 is TGTGCCAGCAGCAGTCTAGCGGAGGAATACAATGAGCAGTTCTTC. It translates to CASSSLAEEYNEQFF.

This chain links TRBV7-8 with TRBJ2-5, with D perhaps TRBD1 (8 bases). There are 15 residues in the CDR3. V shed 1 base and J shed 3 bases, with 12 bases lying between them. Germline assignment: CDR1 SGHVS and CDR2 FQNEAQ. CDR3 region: CASSLDRGREETQYF. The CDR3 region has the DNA TGTGCCAGCAGCTTAGACAGGGGGAGGGAAGAGACCCAGTACTTC.

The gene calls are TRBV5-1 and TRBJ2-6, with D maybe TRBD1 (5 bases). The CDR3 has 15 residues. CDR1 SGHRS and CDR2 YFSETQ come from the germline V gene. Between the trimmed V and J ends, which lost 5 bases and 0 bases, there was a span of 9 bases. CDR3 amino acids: CASRADSSGANVLTF. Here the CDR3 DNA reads TGCGCCAGCAGGGCCGACAGCTCTGGGGCCAACGTCCTGACTTTC.

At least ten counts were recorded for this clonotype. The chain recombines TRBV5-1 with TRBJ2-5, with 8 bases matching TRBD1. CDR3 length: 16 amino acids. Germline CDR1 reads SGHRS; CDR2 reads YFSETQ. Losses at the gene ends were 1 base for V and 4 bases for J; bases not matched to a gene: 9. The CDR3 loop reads CASSLMDRANPETQYF. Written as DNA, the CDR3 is TGCGCCAGCAGCTTGATGGACAGGGCGAACCCAGAGACCCAGTACTTC.

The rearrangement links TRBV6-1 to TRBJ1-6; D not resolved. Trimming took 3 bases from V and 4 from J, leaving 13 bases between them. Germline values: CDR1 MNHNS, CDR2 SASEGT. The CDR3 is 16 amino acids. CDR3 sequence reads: CASSEGRRTYNSPLHF. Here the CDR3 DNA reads TGTGCCAGCAGTGAGGGCAGGCGAACTTATAATTCACCCCTCCACTTT.

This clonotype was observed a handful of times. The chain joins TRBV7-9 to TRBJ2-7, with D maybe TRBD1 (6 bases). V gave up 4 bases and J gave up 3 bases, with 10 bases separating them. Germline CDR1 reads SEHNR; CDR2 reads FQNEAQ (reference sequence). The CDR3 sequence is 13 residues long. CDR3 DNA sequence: TGTGCCAGCAGCTCCCGGGACATCTACGAGCAGTACTTC. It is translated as CASSSRDIYEQYF.

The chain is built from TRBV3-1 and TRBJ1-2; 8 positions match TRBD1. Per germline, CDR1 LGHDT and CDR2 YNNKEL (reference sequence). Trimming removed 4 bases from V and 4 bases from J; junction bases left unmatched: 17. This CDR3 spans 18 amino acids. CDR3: CASSPSSGGTMGFYGYTF. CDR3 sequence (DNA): TGTGCCAGCAGCCCTTCTTCAGGGGGCACCATGGGTTTCTATGGCTACACCTTC.